This TCR beta chain comes out of a study of blood T cells in healthy people across ages. Study-level points and caveats: Roughly linearly, TCR beta diversity per million T cells fell as age increased.

Germline V gene lookup returns CDR1 SGHDN and CDR2 FVKESK. This CDR3 has 16 residues. J gave up 9 bases and V 3 bases, and 14 bases lay outside the gene matches. A second PCR of 7 to 11 cycles used a sample-barcoded 5' primer and a J-beta primer mix. Every single cDNA molecule received a tag from a template-switch adaptor with 12 random nucleotides. MiXCR, run by TCRdb on the 5' RACE reads, gives a single entry per CDR3 protein. The sample lists fewer than 800,000 distinct CDR3 sequences; around 21% were seen once. With respect to this clonotype: Its cognate antigen is unknown.

This chain links TRBV14 with TRBJ2-1, with 7 bases identical to TRBD2. This clonotype was obtained from a man in his sixties or seventies in good health. Input material: blood. The CDR3 sequence: CASSQPGTTKRGEQFF. The CDR3 DNA sequence: TGTGCCAGCAGCCAGCCTGGGACCACCAAGCGGGGTGAGCAGTTCTTC.